This T cell receptor (beta chain) emerged from a study of spatial heterogeneity in lung cancer. In the study overall: An average of more than ten raw reads was observed per unique TCR and UMI combination.

Carried by each TCR cDNA molecule was a unique molecular identifier. TCRdb recomputed calls from the 5' RACE reads with MiXCR, one row per CDR3 protein. The sample contains tens of thousands of distinct CDR3 sequences, approximately 8.9% of which appear only once. V shed 5 bases and J 4 bases; nucleotides not matched to a gene: 8. Germline loops: CDR1 MNHNS, CDR2 SASEGT. This CDR3 is 17 amino acids long. The time point denotes: sample taken at primary tumor resection. The input material, whole RNA from tumor, nontumor lung or frozen PBMC, was sequenced unsorted. Samples came from around 70 TRACERx patients with untreated early-stage lung cancer.

The source was PBMCs, collected at surgery. The receptor comes from a male donor with early-stage non-small cell lung cancer. The rearrangement links TRBV6-1 to TRBJ2-1; 13 bases are a match to TRBD2. CDR3 in DNA: TGTGCCAGCAGTACTCGACTAGCGGGAGGAGGTTACAATGAGCAGTTCTTC. As protein: CASSTRLAGGGYNEQFF.